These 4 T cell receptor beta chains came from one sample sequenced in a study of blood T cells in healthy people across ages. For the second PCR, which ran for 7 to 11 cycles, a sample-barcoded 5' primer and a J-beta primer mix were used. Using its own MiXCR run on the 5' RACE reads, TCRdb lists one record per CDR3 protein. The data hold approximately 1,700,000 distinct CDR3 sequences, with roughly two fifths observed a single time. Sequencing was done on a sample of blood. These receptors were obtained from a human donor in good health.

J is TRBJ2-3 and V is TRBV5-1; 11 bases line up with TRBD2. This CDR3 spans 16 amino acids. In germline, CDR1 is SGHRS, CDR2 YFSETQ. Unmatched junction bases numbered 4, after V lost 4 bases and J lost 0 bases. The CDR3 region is CASSQTSGGSTDTQYF. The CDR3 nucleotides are TGCGCCAGCAGCCAAACTAGCGGGGGTAGCACAGATACGCAGTATTTT.

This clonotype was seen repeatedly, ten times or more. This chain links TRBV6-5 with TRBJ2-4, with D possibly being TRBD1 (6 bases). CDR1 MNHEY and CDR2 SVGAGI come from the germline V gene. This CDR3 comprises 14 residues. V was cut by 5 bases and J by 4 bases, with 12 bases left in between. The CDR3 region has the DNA TGTGCCAGCAGTACTCAGGGGACAAAAAACATTCAGTACTTC. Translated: CASSTQGTKNIQYF.

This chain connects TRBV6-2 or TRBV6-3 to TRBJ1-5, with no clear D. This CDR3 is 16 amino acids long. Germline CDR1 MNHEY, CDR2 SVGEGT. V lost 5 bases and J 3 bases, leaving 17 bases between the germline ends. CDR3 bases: TGTGCCAGCAGTCTACGGGTAAGCCGCCTCAATCAGCCCCAGCATTTT. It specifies CASSLRVSRLNQPQHF.

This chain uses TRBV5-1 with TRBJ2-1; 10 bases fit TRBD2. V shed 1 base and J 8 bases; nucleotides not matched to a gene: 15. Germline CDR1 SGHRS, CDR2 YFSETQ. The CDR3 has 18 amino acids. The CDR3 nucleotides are TGCGCCAGCAGCTTGAGTGTAGCGGGGGGCGAGTCTTCGCATGAGCAGTTCTTC. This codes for CASSLSVAGGESSHEQFF. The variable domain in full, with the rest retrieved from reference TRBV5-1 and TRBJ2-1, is KAGVTQTPRYLIKTRGQQVTLSCSPISGHRSVSWYQQTPGQGLQFLFEYFSETQRNKGNFPGRFSGRQFSNSRSEMNVSTLELGDSALYLCASSLSVAGGESSHEQFFGPGTRLTVL.